The clone carrying this T cell receptor (beta chain) was detected a few times. Its antigen is not known. Assay: immunoSEQ multiplex PCR; the TCRdb copy retains only in-frame clones and omits some. Among roughly 1,700 clones listed, under 30% were seen once. This entry belongs to a study of sequential checkpoint blockade in melanoma. Notes on the study in general: Patients with week-13 increases in T-cell fraction and clonality benefited about 30 times more often.

Between the trimmed V and J ends, which lost 2 bases and 0 bases, there was a span of 8 bases. The CDR3 totals 15 residues. CDR1 ENHRY and CDR2 SYGVKD come from the germline V gene. The treatment: randomized to nivolumab then ipilimumab (arm A) or the reverse (arm B). No patient had prior DNA-damaging chemotherapy. The receptor's source is a human donor with melanoma. V gene TRBV10-3 combines with J gene TRBJ1-5; perhaps TRBD1 as D (6 bases). The specimen comprised tumor tissue (inferred from file names), sampled from a patient given nivolumab and ipilimumab in sequence. The CDR3 region is CAISEGTNSNQPQHF. In DNA form, the CDR3 reads TGTGCCATCAGTGAGGGGACAAATAGCAATCAGCCCCAGCATTTT.